This T cell receptor beta chain derives from a study of TIL therapy for anti-PD-1-resistant metastatic lung cancer. Whole-study context: Progressing patients received lymphodepletion, expanded TIL infusion and IL-2. Half of patients were current or former smokers. Points from the study as a whole: TIL clonotype persistence in blood showed no apparent association with response.

As to time point: pre-treatment sample, taken before nivolumab and TIL therapy. This was the immunoSEQ v3 assay. Profiling relied on immunoSEQ multiplex PCR, and the TCRdb table lists in-frame clones only, not all of them. This sample carries roughly 54,000 clones, around 87% of them seen once, and the ten largest clones take around 2.6%. The CDR3 runs 13 residues. Per the germline V gene, CDR1 is SNHLY and CDR2 is FYNNEI. The junction had 11 bases not matched to a gene; V was cut back by 8 bases and J by 11 bases. Remarks on this clone: No antigen is known for it.

The input for sequencing was blood, taken at baseline. V is TRBV2 and J is TRBJ1-1; 10 bases fit TRBD1. This TCR came from a person between 25 and 80 years old with non-small cell lung cancer. This CDR3 is CASDLDRGNEAFF. The CDR3 nucleotides are TGTGCCAGCGATTTGGACAGGGGGAACGAGGCTTTCTTT.